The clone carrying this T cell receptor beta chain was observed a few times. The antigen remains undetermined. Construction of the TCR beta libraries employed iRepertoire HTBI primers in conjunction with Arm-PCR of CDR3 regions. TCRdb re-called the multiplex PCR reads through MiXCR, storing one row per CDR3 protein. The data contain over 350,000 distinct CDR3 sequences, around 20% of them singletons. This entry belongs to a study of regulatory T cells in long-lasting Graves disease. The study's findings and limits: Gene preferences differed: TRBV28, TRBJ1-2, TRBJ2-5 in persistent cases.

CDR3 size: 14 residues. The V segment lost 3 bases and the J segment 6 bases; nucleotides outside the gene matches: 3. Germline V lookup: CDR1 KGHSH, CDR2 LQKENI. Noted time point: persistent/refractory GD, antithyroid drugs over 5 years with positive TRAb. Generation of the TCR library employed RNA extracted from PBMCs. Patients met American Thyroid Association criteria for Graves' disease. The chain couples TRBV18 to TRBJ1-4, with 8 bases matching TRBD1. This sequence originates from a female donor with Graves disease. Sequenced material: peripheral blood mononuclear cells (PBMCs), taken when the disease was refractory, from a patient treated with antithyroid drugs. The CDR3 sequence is CASSPDRVYEKLFF. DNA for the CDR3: TGTGCCAGCTCACCGGACAGGGTGTATGAAAAACTGTTTTTT.